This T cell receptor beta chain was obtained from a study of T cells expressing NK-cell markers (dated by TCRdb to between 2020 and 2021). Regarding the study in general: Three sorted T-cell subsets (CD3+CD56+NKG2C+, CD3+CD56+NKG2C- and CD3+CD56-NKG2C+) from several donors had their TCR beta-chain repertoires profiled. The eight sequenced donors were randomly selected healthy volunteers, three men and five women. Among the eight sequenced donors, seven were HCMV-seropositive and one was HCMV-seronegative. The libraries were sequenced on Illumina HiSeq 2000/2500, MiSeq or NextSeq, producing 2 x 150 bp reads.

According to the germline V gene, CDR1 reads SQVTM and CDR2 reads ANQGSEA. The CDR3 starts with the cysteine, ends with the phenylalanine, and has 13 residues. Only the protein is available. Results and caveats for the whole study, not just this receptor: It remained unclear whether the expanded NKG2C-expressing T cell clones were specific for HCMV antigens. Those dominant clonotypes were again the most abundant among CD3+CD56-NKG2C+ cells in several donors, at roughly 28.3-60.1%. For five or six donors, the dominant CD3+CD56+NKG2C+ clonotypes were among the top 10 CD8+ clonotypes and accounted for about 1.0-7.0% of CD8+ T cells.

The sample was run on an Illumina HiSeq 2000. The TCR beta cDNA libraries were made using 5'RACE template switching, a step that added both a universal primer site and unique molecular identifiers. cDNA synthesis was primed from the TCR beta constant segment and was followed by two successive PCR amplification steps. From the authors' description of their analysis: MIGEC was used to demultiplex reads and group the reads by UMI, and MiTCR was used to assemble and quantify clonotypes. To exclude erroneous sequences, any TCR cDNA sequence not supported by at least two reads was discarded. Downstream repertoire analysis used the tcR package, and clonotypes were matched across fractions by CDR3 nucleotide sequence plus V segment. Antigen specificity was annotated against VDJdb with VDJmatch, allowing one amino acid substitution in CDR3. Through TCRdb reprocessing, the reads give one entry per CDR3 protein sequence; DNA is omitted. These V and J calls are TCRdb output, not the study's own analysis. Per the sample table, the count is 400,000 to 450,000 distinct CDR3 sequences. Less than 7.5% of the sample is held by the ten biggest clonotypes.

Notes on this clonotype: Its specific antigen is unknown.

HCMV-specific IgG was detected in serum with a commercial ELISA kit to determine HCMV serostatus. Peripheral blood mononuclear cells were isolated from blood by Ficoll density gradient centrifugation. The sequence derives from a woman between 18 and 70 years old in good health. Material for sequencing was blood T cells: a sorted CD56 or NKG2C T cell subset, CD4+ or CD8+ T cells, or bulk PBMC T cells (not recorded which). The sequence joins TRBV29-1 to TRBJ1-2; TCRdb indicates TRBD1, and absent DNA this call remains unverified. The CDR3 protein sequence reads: CSVARDSNYGYTF.